The next 18 T cell receptor beta chains were all read from a single sample in a study of beta chain features in type 1 diabetes. The antigens of these receptors remain unknown. Findings and caveats of the study: Moderate but significant shortening of TCRB CDR3s was recorded in all four CD4+ subsets from Type 1 diabetes patients.

Investigators reverse transcribed all isolated RNA, so they sequenced expressed TCRB transcripts. TCRdb's table, derived via immunoSEQ multiplex PCR, lists solely in-frame clones and lacks some. This repertoire shows 200,000 to 300,000 clones, about 20% found once; its top ten account for around 0.03%. Sequenced input: naive CD4+ T cells from blood. The origin of the receptors is a woman aged 40 to 49 with type 1 diabetes.

The J gene is TRBJ1-1, the V gene TRBV19; 8 bases line up with TRBD1. CDR1 is LNHDA and CDR2 is SQIVND in the germline V gene (reference sequence). V lost 5 bases and J lost 7; bases outside the gene matches: 3. This CDR3 spans 12 amino acids. In nucleotides, the CDR3 is TGTGCCAGTAGTGGACAGGGTGATGAAGCTTTCTTT. It codes for CASSGQGDEAFF.

In this sample, this clone turned up a few times. The chain uses TRBV29-1 and TRBJ2-2; D is perhaps TRBD2 (5 bases). The germline V gene encodes CDR1 SQVTM and CDR2 ANQGSEA. The CDR3 has 13 amino acids. V lost 6 bases and J lost 4, with 12 bases in between. The CDR3 protein is CSVRTGSTGELFF. CDR3 in DNA: TGCAGCGTACGGACGGGGTCCACCGGGGAGCTGTTTTTT.

The chain couples TRBV11-3 to TRBJ2-2, with a possible D match to TRBD1 (6 bases). Germline lookup yields CDR1 SGHNT and CDR2 YENEEA. The CDR3 runs to 15 residues. V was trimmed by 2 bases and J by 6 bases, leaving 13 bases between them. CDR3 amino acids: CASSLPTGSAGELFF. CDR3 bases: TGTGCCAGCAGCTTACCCACAGGGTCGGCCGGGGAGCTGTTTTTT. The full variable domain, in which reference TRBV11-3 and TRBJ2-2 provide the parts outside the CDR3, is EAGVVQSPRYKIIEKKQPVAFWCNPISGHNTLYWYLQNLGQGPELLIRYENEEAVDDSQLPKDRFSAERLKGVDSTLKIQPAELGDSAVYLCASSLPTGSAGELFFGEGSRLTVL.

This clone was observed a few times. CDR3 sequence reads: CSAYTGELFF. The CDR3 nucleotides are TGCAGTGCCTACACCGGGGAGCTGTTTTTT. The rearrangement joins TRBV20-1 to TRBJ2-2; D gene uncertain. The CDR3 is 10 amino acids. Trimming shortened V by 6 bases and J by 3 bases, and 2 bases separated the two germline ends. CDR1 and CDR2 from the germline V gene are DFQATT and SNEGSKA (reference sequence).

This clone was recorded a few times. At the DNA level, this CDR3 is encoded by other sequences in the same sample as well. The chain has TRBV30 and TRBJ1-1; TRBD1 agrees at 7 bases. CDR1 is GTSNPN, CDR2 SVGIG, per germline (reference sequence). The CDR3 is made up of 12 amino acids. V was clipped by 8 bases and J by 2 bases; unmatched bases: 5. CDR3: CARGTANTEAFF. The CDR3 DNA is TGTGCCCGTGGGACAGCTAACACTGAAGCTTTCTTT.

This chain links TRBV5-1 with TRBJ2-5; 8 nucleotides match TRBD1. This CDR3 region has 15 residues. With V trimmed by 3 bases and J by 5 bases, 9 bases remained unmatched. Germline V gives CDR1 SGHRS, CDR2 YFSETQ. The CDR3 spells CASSSRDRLGETQYF. CDR3 coding DNA: TGCGCCAGCAGCTCCAGGGACAGGTTAGGGGAGACCCAGTACTTC. The complete variable domain, with remaining parts taken from reference TRBV5-1 and TRBJ2-5, reads KAGVTQTPRYLIKTRGQQVTLSCSPISGHRSVSWYQQTPGQGLQFLFEYFSETQRNKGNFPGRFSGRQFSNSRSEMNVSTLELGDSALYLCASSSRDRLGETQYFGPGTRLLVL.

The table lists this clone with a few counts. The chain couples TRBV5-1 to TRBJ1-6; possibly TRBD1 for D (5 bases). The ends were cut back, 4 bases at V and 5 bases at J, with 7 bases in the middle. This CDR3 contains 13 residues. CDR1 is SGHRS and CDR2 is YFSETQ in the germline V gene. CDR3: CASSTQDNSPLHF. The CDR3 nucleotides are TGCGCCAGCAGCACACAGGATAATTCACCCCTCCACTTT. Together with reference TRBV5-1 and TRBJ1-6, the CDR3 gives the full variable domain: KAGVTQTPRYLIKTRGQQVTLSCSPISGHRSVSWYQQTPGQGLQFLFEYFSETQRNKGNFPGRFSGRQFSNSRSEMNVSTLELGDSALYLCASSTQDNSPLHFGNGTRLTVT.

This clone was detected a few times. This chain joins TRBV6-4 and TRBJ2-6; possibly TRBD2 for D (6 bases). Germline-derived CDR1 and CDR2 are MRHNA and SNTAGT. This CDR3 has 15 amino acids. Trimming took off 3 bases at V and 1 base at J, with 7 bases between the two ends. The CDR3 protein is CASSEGGSGANVLTF. Here the CDR3 DNA reads TGTGCCAGCAGTGAGGGGGGATCTGGGGCCAACGTCCTGACTTTC.

This clone was counted between two and nine times. This sequence joins TRBV4-2 and TRBJ1-4; 7 bases are a match to TRBD1. The CDR3 is 15 residues long. V lost 2 bases, J lost 5 bases, and 5 bases stayed unmatched. The V gene's germline CDR1 is LGHNA and CDR2 YNFKEQ. The CDR3 region has the DNA TGTGCCAGCAGCCAAACCGGGACAGAGAATGAAAAACTGTTTTTT. Amino acids: CASSQTGTENEKLFF.

This clone was seen a handful of times. The chain has TRBV28 and TRBJ1-1; D gene ambiguous. The CDR3 spans 12 residues. The V end was cut by 6 bases, the J end by 7 bases, with 12 bases between. Per germline, CDR1 MDHEN and CDR2 SYDVKM. CDR3 residues: CASRYDGYEAFF. The DNA for the CDR3 is TGTGCCAGCAGGTACGACGGGTATGAAGCTTTCTTT.

This clone was counted a few times. The chain is built from TRBV28 and TRBJ1-2; D is uncertain. With 3 bases removed from V and 4 bases from J, the gap between germline ends came to 6 bases. The CDR3 contains 12 residues. Germline lookup yields CDR1 MDHEN and CDR2 SYDVKM. This CDR3 reads CASSLWSYGYTF. In DNA, the CDR3 is TGTGCCAGCAGTTTGTGGAGCTATGGCTACACCTTC.

There are a few counts of this clone. The chain uses TRBV28 and TRBJ1-5; D possibly corresponds to TRBD1 (6 bases). Germline loops: CDR1 MDHEN, CDR2 SYDVKM. The CDR3 runs 13 residues. V gave up 9 bases and J gave up 4 bases, with 13 bases separating them. The CDR3 coding sequence is TGTGCCAGTTCCCTCACAGGGAATCAGCCCCAGCATTTT. It specifies CASSLTGNQPQHF.

This clone was recorded a few times. Other nucleotide sequences in the sample specify the same CDR3. The genes are TRBV7-2 and TRBJ2-5, with D uncertain. CDR3 length: 13 residues. CDR1 is SGHTA, CDR2 FQGNSA, per germline. The V gene lost 1 base and the J gene lost 2 bases, with 5 bases spanning the gap. CDR3 sequence: CASSLGQQETQYF. The CDR3, as DNA: TGTGCCAGCAGCTTAGGCCAGCAAGAGACCCAGTACTTC.

The J gene is TRBJ2-2, the V gene TRBV4-1; 7 nucleotides line up with TRBD1. J lost 0 bases, V lost 3 bases, and 4 bases had no gene match. CDR3 length equals 16 residues. CDR1 is MGHRA, CDR2 YSYEKL, per germline. CDR3 region: CASSHVGQANTGELFF. CDR3 bases: TGCGCCAGCAGCCACGTTGGACAGGCGAACACCGGGGAGCTGTTTTTT.

This clone turned up a few times. The chain uses TRBV2 and TRBJ1-3, with D maybe TRBD1 (6 bases). Germline CDR1 reads SNHLY; CDR2 reads FYNNEI. This CDR3 is built from 15 residues. V shed 10 bases and J shed 2 bases, with 18 bases lying between them. The CDR3 here is CATPRGSGTGNTIYF. In nucleotides, the CDR3 is TGTGCCACCCCGAGGGGGAGTGGAACTGGAAACACCATATATTTT.

This clone was counted only a few times. CDR3 DNA sequence: TGTGCCAGCAACCCCTCTACAGGGGGGATGACCTACGAGCAGTACTTC. Protein: CASNPSTGGMTYEQYF. The chain employs TRBV28 and TRBJ2-7; TRBD1 matches 8 bases. V lost 7 bases, J lost 2 bases, and 13 bases stayed unmatched. CDR3 size: 16 residues. Germline assignment: CDR1 MDHEN and CDR2 SYDVKM. The variable domain in full, with the rest retrieved from reference TRBV28 and TRBJ2-7, is DVKVTQSSRYLVKRTGEKVFLECVQDMDHENMFWYRQDPGLGLRLIYFSYDVKMKEKGDIPEGYSVSREKKERFSLILESASTNQTSMYLCASNPSTGGMTYEQYFGPGTRLTVT.

The V and J genes are TRBV5-4 and TRBJ2-5, with D possibly TRBD1 on 6 matching bases. Germline-derived CDR1 and CDR2 are SGHNT and YYREEE (reference sequence). Trimming stripped 1 base from V and 4 bases from J, with 8 bases between. The CDR3 has 13 amino acids. The CDR3 reads CASSLNRAETQYF. CDR3 bases: TGTGCCAGCAGCTTGAACAGGGCAGAGACCCAGTACTTC.

This clone was seen more than once but under ten times. This chain joins TRBV30 and TRBJ2-2, with D perhaps matching TRBD1 (6 bases). V lost 4 bases and J lost 3, with 15 bases in between. The CDR3 runs to 15 residues. Germline lookup yields CDR1 GTSNPN and CDR2 SVGIG (reference sequence). The CDR3 coding sequence is TGTGCCTGGACCACATCGGACAGCTACACCGGGGAGCTGTTTTTT. This encodes CAWTTSDSYTGELFF.